The 27 T cell receptor beta chains given below trace back to one sample, sequenced in a study of CD4 and CD8 cells across lung adenocarcinoma regions. TCRdb re-derived calls from the PCR reads in MiXCR, one entry per CDR3 protein. The data contain approximately 11,000 distinct CDR3 sequences, about 48% of them seen just once; the ten biggest clones take up around 19%. Sample: CD4+ T cells from the center of a lung tumor. All receptors derive from a male donor with lung adenocarcinoma. The CD4 and CD8 labels of this study may be unreliable.

V and J are TRBV6-2 or TRBV6-3 and TRBJ2-3, with TRBD2 as a possible D gene (6 bases). The CDR3 is made up of 18 amino acids. Germline assignment: CDR1 MNHEY and CDR2 SVGEGT. V was clipped by 0 bases and J by 4 bases, with 20 bases between them. CDR3 coding DNA: TGTGCCAGCAGTTACTCGCCCACTGGGAGCGGGTGGGCAGATACGCAGTATTTT. As protein: CASSYSPTGSGWADTQYF.

The chain has TRBV5-4 and TRBJ1-1; D is unclear. V was clipped by 0 bases and J by 0 bases, with 9 bases between them. The germline CDR1 and CDR2 sequences are SGHNT and YYREEE (reference sequence). This CDR3 has 15 residues. The chain's CDR3 is CASSLVSNLNTEAFF. CDR3 coding DNA: TGTGCCAGCAGCTTGGTTAGCAATTTGAACACTGAAGCTTTCTTT.

V and J are TRBV6-5 and TRBJ2-1; tentatively, D is TRBD1 (5 bases). The CDR3 totals 18 residues. Germline values: CDR1 MNHEY, CDR2 SVGAGI. Trimming shortened V by 4 bases and J by 3 bases, and 22 bases separated the two germline ends. The CDR3 protein is CASSSDSLGPSFYNEQFF. The CDR3, as DNA: TGTGCCAGCAGTTCCGACAGCCTCGGTCCAAGCTTCTACAATGAGCAGTTCTTC.

This clonotype was recorded at least ten times. The chain recombines TRBV27 with TRBJ2-5; 14 positions agree with TRBD2. The better agreement between TRBJ2-7 and the DNA end casts doubt on the J call. Germline lookup yields CDR1 MNHEY and CDR2 SMNVEV (reference sequence). This CDR3 spans 15 amino acids. The DNA for the CDR3 is TGTGCCAGCAGTTCAGGGACTAGCGGGAGCTACGAGCAGTACTTC. Translation gives CASSSGTSGSYEQYF.

This clonotype was seen a handful of times. The chain carries TRBV28 and TRBJ1-2; D uncertain. The germline V and J ends were trimmed by 6 bases and 2 bases, with 16 bases remaining between them. Germline-derived CDR1 and CDR2 are MDHEN and SYDVKM. This CDR3 contains 15 residues. The CDR3 reads CASRPGIPGNYGYTF. The CDR3 DNA follows: TGTGCCAGCAGGCCCGGTATCCCGGGCAACTATGGCTACACCTTC.

This clonotype showed up just once. No conserved phenylalanine or tryptophan ends this CDR3, so it is likely a read error. Because the CDR3's place on the DNA is in doubt, the DNA is left out and the CDR3 is given as listed by TCRdb. The rearrangement uses TRBV7-2 and TRBJ2-1; the table gives TRBD1 as D, unverified against the DNA. Inclusive of both ends, the CDR3 amounts to 15 amino acids. Germline V lookup: CDR1 SGHTA, CDR2 FQGNSA. The CDR3 loop is CASSFPGSGVDEQDC.

Ten or more counts support this clonotype. The chain couples TRBV7-2 to TRBJ1-6, with a possible D match to TRBD1 (5 bases). Germline assignment: CDR1 SGHTA and CDR2 FQGNSA. The V end was cut by 3 bases, the J end by 8 bases, with 14 bases between. This CDR3 comprises 15 residues. CDR3 region: CASSFRTGGDSPLHF. For the CDR3, the DNA is TGTGCCAGCAGCTTCAGGACGGGAGGGGATTCACCCCTCCACTTT.

By sample share, this clonotype is medium-sized. J is TRBJ1-1 and V is TRBV6-1; no definite D call. The CDR3 is made up of 11 amino acids. CDR1 is MNHNS, CDR2 SASEGT, per germline. The V end was cut by 7 bases, the J end by 5 bases, with 8 bases between. CDR3 bases: TGTGCCAGCATGGATCAGACTGAAGCTTTCTTT. Translated: CASMDQTEAFF.

The chain uses TRBV25-1 and TRBJ2-3; the match to TRBD2 covers 10 bases. The CDR3 has 18 amino acids. Trimming cost V 4 bases and J 0 bases; bases outside gene matches: 10. CDR1 is MGHDK, CDR2 SYGVNS, per germline. CDR3 protein: CASSARDSGRPSTDTQYF. The CDR3 nucleotides read TGTGCCAGCAGTGCTCGGGATAGCGGGAGGCCAAGCACAGATACGCAGTATTTT.

About this clonotype: In this CDR3 the conserved last residue, phenylalanine or tryptophan, is missing, so a read error is likely. The chain couples TRBV7-2 to TRBJ2-5; D is possibly TRBD2 (7 bases). Judging by the DNA end, TRBJ2-1 fits better; the J call may be wrong. The CDR3 spans 17 residues. The germline CDR1 and CDR2 sequences are SGHTA and FQGNSA. CDR3: CASSLGGTLGGPETQFS. The DNA of the CDR3 is TGTGCCAGCAGCTTAGGGGGCACTCTCGGGGGGCCAGAGACCCAGTTCTCC.

The chain is built from TRBV6-5 and TRBJ2-5; 11 nucleotides line up with TRBD2. Trimming cost V 4 bases and J 3 bases; bases outside gene matches: 16. CDR1 is MNHEY and CDR2 is SVGAGI in the germline V gene. CDR3 length: 19 amino acids. The CDR3 here is CASSSSGVAGGRGKETQYF. As DNA, the CDR3 is TGTGCCAGCAGTTCCAGCGGGGTAGCGGGGGGGCGAGGCAAAGAGACCCAGTACTTC.

Points on this clonotype: Compared with germline, one end of the junction differs, possibly owing to a read error. The rearrangement uses TRBV27 and TRBJ2-1, with TRBD2 identical over 8 bases. This CDR3 has 17 amino acids. Per germline, CDR1 MNHEY and CDR2 SMNVEV (reference sequence). DNA of the CDR3: TGTACCAGCAGTAGACCGGGACTGGCGGGGGGACTCAATGAGCAGTTCTTC. It specifies CTSSRPGLAGGLNEQFF.

In this sample, this clonotype is medium-sized. The chain combines TRBV6-5 with TRBJ1-5, with 8 positions matching TRBD1. The CDR3 sequence is 13 residues long. Germline loops: CDR1 MNHEY, CDR2 SVGAGI. V trimming: 6 bases; J trimming: 6 bases; junction bases outside the gene matches: 4. In DNA form, the CDR3 reads TGTGCCAGCAGGGGACAGGTGGGTCAGCCCCAGCATTTT. It specifies CASRGQVGQPQHF.

In the case of this clonotype: Germline is not matched at one junction end, which may reflect a read error. The chain combines TRBV10-3 with TRBJ2-4; no clear D gene. This CDR3 spans 14 amino acids. Looked up from germline, CDR1 is ENHRY and CDR2 is SYGVKD. CDR3: CGISLLGNKDTQYF. CDR3 in DNA: TGTGGCATCAGTCTCCTGGGCAACAAAGACACTCAGTATTTC.

The rearrangement links TRBV27 to TRBJ1-2, with 8 bases matching TRBD1. The CDR3 length is 14 residues. Looked up from germline, CDR1 is MNHEY and CDR2 is SMNVEV (reference sequence). Trimming at V came to 3 bases and at J to 7 bases, leaving 7 bases not matched to a gene. CDR3 loop: CASSFLRGQGGYTF. In DNA, the CDR3 is TGTGCCAGCAGTTTTCTCAGGGGGCAGGGTGGCTACACCTTC.

This clonotype turned up a few times. The CDR3 bases are TGTGCCAGCAGTGAATTTGGGGGAGGGCCTGGTACTTACAATGAGCAGTTCTTC. Amino acids: CASSEFGGGPGTYNEQFF. This chain uses TRBV6-1 with TRBJ2-1; TRBD2 aligns across 7 bases. Unmatched junction bases numbered 14, after V lost 2 bases and J lost 4 bases. The CDR3 has 18 amino acids. Germline-derived CDR1 and CDR2 are MNHNS and SASEGT.

The V gene is TRBV6-5, the J gene TRBJ2-3; 12 bases map to TRBD2. V shed 2 bases, J shed 2 bases, and the junction held 17 bases outside the gene matches. CDR1 and CDR2 from the germline V gene are MNHEY and SVGAGI. The CDR3 covers 21 residues. The CDR3 loop reads CASSYPDRARGLAGNTDTQYF. CDR3 coding DNA: TGTGCCAGCAGTTACCCCGACAGGGCCCGTGGACTAGCGGGAAACACAGATACGCAGTATTTT.

This clonotype rates as medium-sized. This chain uses TRBV6-1 with TRBJ2-1, with D unclear. CDR1 is MNHNS and CDR2 is SASEGT in the germline V gene. V dropped 10 bases and J dropped 5 bases, with 18 bases sitting between them. CDR3 length: 14 residues. CDR3 sequence reads: CATNRASANNEQFF. CDR3 bases: TGTGCCACAAATAGGGCTAGTGCTAACAATGAGCAGTTCTTC.

This clonotype counts as medium-sized (0.01 to 0.1%). The chain's CDR3 is CASSFVIGTAQETQYF. DNA of the CDR3: TGTGCCAGCAGTTTCGTAATTGGGACCGCCCAAGAGACCCAGTACTTC. The chain carries TRBV27 and TRBJ2-5; D possibly uses TRBD1 or TRBD2 (5 bases each). CDR1 and CDR2 (germline): MNHEY, SMNVEV (reference sequence). V dropped 3 bases and J dropped 1 base, with 15 bases sitting between them. This CDR3 spans 16 amino acids.

The sample holds a few counts of this clonotype. A much bigger clone sits one base away, suggesting this may be a read error. The DNA of the CDR3 is TGTGCCAGCAGCCTTTCCCGGGACAGCGCCGAGCAGTTCTTC. Protein product: CASSLSRDSAEQFF. The chain carries TRBV6-1 and TRBJ2-1; TRBD1 matches 7 bases. J lost 10 bases, V lost 6 bases, and 12 bases had no gene match. Per the germline V gene, CDR1 is MNHNS and CDR2 is SASEGT. The CDR3 extends over 14 amino acids.

This clonotype was seen a single time. The V gene is TRBV6-5, the J gene TRBJ2-5, with 8 bases identical to TRBD2. The germline CDR1 and CDR2 sequences are MNHEY and SVGAGI. CDR3 length equals 14 residues. V was pared by 4 bases and J by 5 bases, with 6 bases of the junction left unmatched. CDR3 sequence: CASSLTSGRETQYF. Here the CDR3 DNA reads TGTGCCAGCAGTTTAACTAGCGGCCGGGAGACCCAGTACTTC.

The rearrangement uses TRBV20-1 and TRBJ2-3; the match to TRBD2 covers 7 bases. The trim removed 3 bases at V and 0 bases at J, leaving 3 bases unmatched. This CDR3 has 14 amino acids. Germline V gene data show CDR1 as DFQATT and CDR2 as SNEGSKA (reference sequence). The CDR3: CSAREAGSTDTQYF. CDR3 sequence (DNA): TGCAGTGCTAGGGAAGCGGGGAGCACAGATACGCAGTATTTT.

This clonotype was observed at least ten times. The J gene is TRBJ1-6, the V gene TRBV6-1, with a possible D match to TRBD1 (5 bases). This CDR3 has 12 amino acids. In germline, CDR1 is MNHNS, CDR2 SASEGT. V was shortened by 6 bases and J by 14 bases, with 14 bases between the two germline ends. The CDR3 bases are TGTGCCAGCAGGGCGGGTGCCAGGGCCCTCCACTTT. Translating it yields CASRAGARALHF.

V usage is TRBV7-2 and J usage is TRBJ2-2; 9 nucleotides agree with TRBD1. The V and J ends lost 7 bases and 7 bases, in that order; junction bases with no gene match: 13. CDR1 is SGHTA and CDR2 is FQGNSA in the germline V gene. CDR3 length: 16 residues. CDR3 sequence: CASTLTGTGFLGELFF. The CDR3 nucleotides read TGTGCCAGCACCCTTACCGGGACAGGGTTTCTCGGGGAGCTGTTTTTT.

This clonotype was recorded once. Its ends do not fully match the called genes, so a read error is possible. V and J are TRBV6-1 and TRBJ2-5, with D perhaps matching TRBD2 (5 bases). The germline V gene encodes CDR1 MNHNS and CDR2 SASEGT. CDR3 length: 12 amino acids. In nucleotides, the CDR3 is TGTGCCAGCAGTGAAACGGTGAGGGTTGCGTTCTTC. Amino acid sequence: CASSETVRVAFF.

This chain uses TRBV11-3 with TRBJ2-3; no clear D. Germline V lookup: CDR1 SGHNT, CDR2 YENEEA. The ends were cut back, 3 bases at V and 0 bases at J, with 7 bases in the middle. The CDR3 is made up of 14 amino acids. CDR3 sequence reads: CASSLGTSTDTQYF. CDR3 nucleotide sequence: TGTGCCAGCAGCTTGGGAACTAGCACAGATACGCAGTATTTT.

This clonotype has at least ten counts. This chain joins TRBV27 and TRBJ2-1; TRBD2 might be the D (6 bases). Trimming left V 6 bases short and J 0 bases short, with 18 bases between. CDR1 is MNHEY and CDR2 is SMNVEV in the germline V gene (reference sequence). CDR3 length: 17 amino acids. This chain's CDR3 is CASSQARGKSSYNEQFF. CDR3 in DNA: TGTGCCAGCAGCCAGGCCCGCGGGAAGAGCTCCTACAATGAGCAGTTCTTC.